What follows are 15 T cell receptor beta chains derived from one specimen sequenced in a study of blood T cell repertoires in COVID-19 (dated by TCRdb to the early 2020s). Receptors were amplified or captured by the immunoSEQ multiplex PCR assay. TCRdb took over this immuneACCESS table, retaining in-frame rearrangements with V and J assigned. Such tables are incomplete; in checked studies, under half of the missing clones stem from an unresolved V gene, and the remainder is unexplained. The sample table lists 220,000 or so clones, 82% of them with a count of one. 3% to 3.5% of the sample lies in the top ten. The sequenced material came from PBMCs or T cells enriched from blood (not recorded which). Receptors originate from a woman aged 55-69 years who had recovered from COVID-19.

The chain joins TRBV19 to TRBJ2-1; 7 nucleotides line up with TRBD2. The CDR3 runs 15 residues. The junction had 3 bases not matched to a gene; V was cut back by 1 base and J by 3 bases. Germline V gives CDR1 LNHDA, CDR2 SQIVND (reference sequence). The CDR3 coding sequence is TGTGCCAGTAGTATAGCTAGCGGAATCTACAATGAGCAGTTCTTC. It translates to CASSIASGIYNEQFF.

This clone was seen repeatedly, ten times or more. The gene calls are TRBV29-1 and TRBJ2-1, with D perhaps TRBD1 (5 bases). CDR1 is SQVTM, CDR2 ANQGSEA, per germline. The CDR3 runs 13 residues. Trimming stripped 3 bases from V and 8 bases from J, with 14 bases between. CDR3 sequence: CSVDPIGADEQFF. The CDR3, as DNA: TGCAGCGTTGATCCGATAGGGGCGGATGAGCAGTTCTTC.

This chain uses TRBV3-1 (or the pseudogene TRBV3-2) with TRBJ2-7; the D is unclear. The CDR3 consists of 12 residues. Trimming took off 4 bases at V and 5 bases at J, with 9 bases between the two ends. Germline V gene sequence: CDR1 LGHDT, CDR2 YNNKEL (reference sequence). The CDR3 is CASSRDVHEQYF. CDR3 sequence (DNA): TGTGCCAGCAGCCGAGACGTCCACGAGCAGTACTTC.

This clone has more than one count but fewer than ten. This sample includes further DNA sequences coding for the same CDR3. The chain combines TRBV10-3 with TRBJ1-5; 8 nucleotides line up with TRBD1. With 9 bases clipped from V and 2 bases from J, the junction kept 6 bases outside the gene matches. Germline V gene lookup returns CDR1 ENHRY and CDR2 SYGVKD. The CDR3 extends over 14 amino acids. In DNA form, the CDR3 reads TGTGCCATATCAGACAGGGGAGGCAATCAGCCCCAGCATTTT. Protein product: CAISDRGGNQPQHF.

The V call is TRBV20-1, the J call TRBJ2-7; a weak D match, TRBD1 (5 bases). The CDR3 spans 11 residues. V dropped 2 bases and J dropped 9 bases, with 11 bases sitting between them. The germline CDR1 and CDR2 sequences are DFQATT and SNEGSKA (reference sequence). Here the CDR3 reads CSARSGNGQYF. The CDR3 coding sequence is TGCAGTGCTAGATCAGGGAATGGGCAGTACTTC.

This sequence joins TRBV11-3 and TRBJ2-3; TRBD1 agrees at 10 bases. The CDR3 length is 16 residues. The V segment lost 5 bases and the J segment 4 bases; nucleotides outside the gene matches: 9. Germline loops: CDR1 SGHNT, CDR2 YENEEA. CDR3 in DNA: TGTGCCAGCAGCCCAGGGACAGGGGAGGCCCCAGATACGCAGTATTTT. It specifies CASSPGTGEAPDTQYF.

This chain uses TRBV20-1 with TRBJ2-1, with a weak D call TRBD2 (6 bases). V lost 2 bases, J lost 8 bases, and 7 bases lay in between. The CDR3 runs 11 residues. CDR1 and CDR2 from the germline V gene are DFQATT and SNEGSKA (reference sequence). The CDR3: CSARRRDEQFF. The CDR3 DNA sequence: TGCAGTGCTAGAAGGAGGGATGAGCAGTTCTTC.

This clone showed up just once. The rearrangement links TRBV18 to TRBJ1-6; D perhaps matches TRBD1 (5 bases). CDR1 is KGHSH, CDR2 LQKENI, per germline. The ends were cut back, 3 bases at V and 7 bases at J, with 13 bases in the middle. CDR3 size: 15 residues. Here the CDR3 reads CASSPPDSSNSPLHF. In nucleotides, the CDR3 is TGTGCCAGCTCACCTCCAGACAGTTCAAATTCACCCCTCCACTTT. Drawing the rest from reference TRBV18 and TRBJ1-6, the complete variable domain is NAGVMQNPRHLVRRRGQEARLRCSPMKGHSHVYWYRQLPEEGLKFMVYLQKENIIDESGMPKERFSAEFPKEGPSILRIQQVVRGDSAAYFCASSPPDSSNSPLHFGNGTRLTVT.

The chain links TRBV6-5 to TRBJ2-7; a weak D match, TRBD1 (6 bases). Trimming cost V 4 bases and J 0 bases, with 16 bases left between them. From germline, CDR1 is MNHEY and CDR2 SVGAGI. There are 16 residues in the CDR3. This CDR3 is CASSSSVGQSSYEQYF. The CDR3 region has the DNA TGTGCCAGCAGTTCTTCTGTCGGACAGAGCTCCTACGAGCAGTACTTC.

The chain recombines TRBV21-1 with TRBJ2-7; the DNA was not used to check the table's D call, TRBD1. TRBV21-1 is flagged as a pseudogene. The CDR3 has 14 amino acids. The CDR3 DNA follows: TGTGCCAGCAGCACTTGGACAGGGGGCTACGAGCAGTACTTC. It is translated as CASSTWTGGYEQYF.

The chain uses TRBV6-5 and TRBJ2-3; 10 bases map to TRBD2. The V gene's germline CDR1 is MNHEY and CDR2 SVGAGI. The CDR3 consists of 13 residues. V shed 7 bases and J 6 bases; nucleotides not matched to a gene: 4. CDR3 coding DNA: TGTGCCAGCACAGCGGGAGGGCCGGATACGCAGTATTTT. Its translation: CASTAGGPDTQYF.

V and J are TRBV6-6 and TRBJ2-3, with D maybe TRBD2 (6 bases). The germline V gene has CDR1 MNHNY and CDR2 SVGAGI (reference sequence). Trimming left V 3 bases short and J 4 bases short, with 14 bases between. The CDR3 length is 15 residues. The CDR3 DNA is TGTGCCAGCAGTTATCGGGAGAACCAGCCAGATACGCAGTATTTT. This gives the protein CASSYRENQPDTQYF.

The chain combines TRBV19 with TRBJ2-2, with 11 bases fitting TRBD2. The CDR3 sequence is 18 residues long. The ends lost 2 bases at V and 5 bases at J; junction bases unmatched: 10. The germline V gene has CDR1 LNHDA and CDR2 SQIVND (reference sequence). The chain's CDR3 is CASSIKGLAARWTGELFF. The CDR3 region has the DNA TGTGCCAGTAGTATAAAGGGACTAGCGGCCCGATGGACCGGGGAGCTGTTTTTT.

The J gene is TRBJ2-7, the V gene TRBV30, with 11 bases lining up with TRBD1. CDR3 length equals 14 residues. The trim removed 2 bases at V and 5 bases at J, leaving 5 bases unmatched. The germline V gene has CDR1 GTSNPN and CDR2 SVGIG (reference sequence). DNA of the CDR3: TGTGCCTGGAGTTTCGGACAGGGGGCCCACGAGCAGTACTTC. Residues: CAWSFGQGAHEQYF.

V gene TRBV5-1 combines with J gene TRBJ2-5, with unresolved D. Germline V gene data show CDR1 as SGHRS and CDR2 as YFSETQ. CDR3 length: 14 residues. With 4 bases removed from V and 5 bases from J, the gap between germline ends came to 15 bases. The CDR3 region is CASSLGPTAETQYF. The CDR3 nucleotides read TGCGCCAGCAGCCTTGGGCCGACGGCGGAGACCCAGTACTTC.